This TCR beta chain was captured by sequencing in a study of blood T cells in healthy people across ages. At the level of the study: Template switching picked up about one barcoded beta molecule for each two T cells. Findings and limits, study-wide: Estimated diversity across one million T cells was deemed an underestimate.

The second PCR ran roughly 7 to 11 cycles with a sample-barcoded 5' primer and J-beta primers. One entry per CDR3 protein, called by TCRdb with MiXCR from the 5' RACE reads. The repertoire has some 1.4 million distinct CDR3 sequences, approximately 38% of them found once; the top ten carry around 8%. Turning to this clonotype: Its antigen is not known.

This CDR3 is 12 amino acids long. Trimming removed 0 bases from V and 4 bases from J, with 3 bases in between. Per the germline V gene, CDR1 is LGHDT and CDR2 is YNNKEL (reference sequence). This receptor was taken from a young woman in good health. The chain is built from TRBV3-1 and TRBJ1-1; D remains ambiguous. Sequencing input: blood. The CDR3 here is CASSQDLTEAFF. In DNA, the CDR3 is TGTGCCAGCAGCCAAGACCTCACTGAAGCTTTCTTT. Filled out from reference TRBV3-1 and TRBJ1-1, the complete variable domain reads DTAVSQTPKYLVTQMGNDKSIKCEQNLGHDTMYWYKQDSKKFLKIMFSYNNKELIINETVPNRFSPKSPDKAHLNLHINSLELGDSAVYFCASSQDLTEAFFGQGTRLTVV.